This TCR beta chain stems from a study of control samples from healthy donors and cancer patients (dated by TCRdb to the early 2020s). On this clone: No antigen is known for it. The record has no base qualities; no much larger clone is one base away.

The library was built by means of the immunoSEQ multiplex PCR assay. The immuneACCESS repertoire file appears here via TCRdb, limited to in-frame rearrangements. These files lack a portion of the clones; in checked studies, under half of the deficit traces to unresolved V genes, and the cause of the others is not known. Recorded for this sample are around 130,000 clones; approximately 91% of them occurred a single time. The top ten clones comprise about 3.2% of the sample. This TCR was sampled from a man aged 50-59 years in good health. The sequenced sample was blood.

The DNA sequence reads TGTGCCAGCACTAAAGGGGGCACCATCTCTGGAAACACCATATATTTT. It encodes CASTKGGTISGNTIYF. The sequence is built from TRBV28 and TRBJ1-3; 7 middle bases align to TRBD1. V is cut back by 7 bases and J by 0 bases, with 9 bases in the junction unmatched. Taken from cysteine to phenylalanine, the CDR3 has 16 residues. The DNA shown is the 48-base CDR3, in frame from base 1. CDR1 MDHEN and CDR2 SYDVKM were looked up in the germline V gene.